This entry lists 18 T cell receptor beta chains sequenced from one sample in a study of metastatic and nonmetastatic thyroid tumors. Thyroid surgery took place with no prior treatment in any patient. TCRdb re-analyzed the PCR reads using MiXCR. This sample has approximately 30,000 clones, with less than 4% found just once. The sequencing input was blood. The receptors shown here come from a male donor with papillary thyroid cancer or a benign thyroid nodule (not recorded which). Some clones in this sample may be carry-over from other donors' samples.

This clone was seen at least ten times. The chain links TRBV29-1 to TRBJ1-2; D is unclear. The germline V gene has CDR1 SQVTM and CDR2 ANQGSEA. The CDR3 length is 15 residues. V shed 0 bases and J shed 4 bases, with 15 bases lying between them. The CDR3 sequence: CSVEEGPGLLYGYTF. CDR3 DNA: TGCAGCGTTGAAGAAGGTCCGGGTCTCCTCTATGGCTACACCTTC.

This clone was observed a handful of times. The rearrangement joins TRBV6-2 or TRBV6-3 to TRBJ2-7; TRBD2 matches at 7 bases. This CDR3 spans 15 amino acids. The J segment lost 0 bases and the V segment lost 5 bases, leaving 7 bases of the junction unmatched. Per germline, CDR1 MNHEY and CDR2 SVGEGT. The CDR3 bases are TGTGCCAGCAGTATCGTCCGGGACTACTCCTACGAGCAGTACTTC. Its protein is CASSIVRDYSYEQYF.

This clone was detected ten times or more. V gene TRBV7-9 combines with J gene TRBJ2-2; a weak D match, TRBD1 (5 bases). Trimming took off 6 bases at V and 4 bases at J, with 12 bases between the two ends. The germline V gene has CDR1 SEHNR and CDR2 FQNEAQ (reference sequence). The CDR3 covers 14 residues. This CDR3 reads CASSYRQGTGELFF. The CDR3 nucleotides are TGTGCCAGCAGTTACAGGCAAGGCACCGGGGAGCTGTTTTTT.

This clone is medium-sized. The rearrangement joins TRBV6-4 to TRBJ2-3, with a tentative D call TRBD2 (6 bases). V dropped 6 bases and J dropped 0 bases, with 10 bases sitting between them. This CDR3 contains 14 residues. From germline, CDR1 is MRHNA and CDR2 SNTAGT. The DNA of the CDR3 is TGTGCCAGCAGCGAACGGGGGAGCACAGATACGCAGTATTTT. Translated, it gives CASSERGSTDTQYF.

This clone has at least ten counts. The CDR3 nucleotides read TGTGCCAGTAGTATAGGTCGCAGCGCAACCAGAAACTACGAGCAGTACTTC. Its protein product is CASSIGRSATRNYEQYF. The rearrangement joins TRBV19 to TRBJ2-7; D remains ambiguous. Germline assignment: CDR1 LNHDA and CDR2 SQIVND (reference sequence). Trimming stripped 1 base from V and 3 bases from J, with 19 bases between. This CDR3 comprises 17 residues.

This clone was seen a few times. Given the absence of the conserved phenylalanine or tryptophan at the CDR3 end, a read error is likely. This chain connects TRBV2 to TRBJ1-2, with a tentative D call TRBD1 (5 bases). Per the germline V gene, CDR1 is SNHLY and CDR2 is FYNNEI. This CDR3 contains 15 residues. The CDR3 DNA is TGTACCAGCCATGCACGGGGGGGAGGACACTATGGTTACACCTCC. It specifies CTSHARGGGHYGYTS.

The chain is built from TRBV6-9 and TRBJ1-2, with a tentative D call TRBD1 (5 bases). The V and J ends lost 3 bases and 10 bases respectively, with 12 bases between them. The germline V gene encodes CDR1 MNHGY and CDR2 SVAAGI. The CDR3 spans 12 residues. The CDR3 here is CASSYPGVDYTF. The DNA of the CDR3 is TGTGCCAGCAGTTACCCGGGGGTCGACTACACCTTC.

Only a few counts were recorded for this clone. V is TRBV6-1 and J is TRBJ2-7; 8 nucleotides agree with TRBD2. Germline V gives CDR1 MNHNS, CDR2 SASEGT. V lost 4 bases to trimming and J lost 0 bases; unmatched junction nucleotides: 5. The CDR3 consists of 15 residues. CDR3 in amino acids: CASSASGTSSYEQYF. The DNA for the CDR3 is TGTGCCAGCAGTGCATCGGGGACTAGCTCCTACGAGCAGTACTTC.

The genes are TRBV12-3 or TRBV12-4 and TRBJ1-2; D unresolved. This CDR3 contains 12 residues. Trimming removed 2 bases at V and 8 bases at J, with 9 bases between. CDR3 loop: CASSLQLEGYTF. The CDR3 DNA is TGTGCCAGCAGTTTACAATTGGAGGGCTACACCTTC.

V usage is TRBV6-1 and J usage is TRBJ1-4; the D gene is possibly TRBD1 (5 bases). The germline V and J ends were trimmed by 8 bases and 7 bases, with 17 bases remaining between them. This CDR3 has 14 residues. Germline values: CDR1 MNHNS, CDR2 SASEGT. CDR3 sequence: CASSSAGASEKLFF. CDR3 DNA: TGTGCCAGCTCGTCTGCCGGGGCGAGTGAAAAACTGTTTTTT.

This clone was recorded many times. The genes are TRBV7-9 and TRBJ2-7, with D unclear. The V gene lost 5 bases and the J gene lost 6 bases, with 11 bases spanning the gap. The germline gives CDR1 SEHNR, CDR2 FQNEAQ (reference sequence). The CDR3 loop spans 12 amino acids. The CDR3 spells CASSGPGREQYF. The CDR3 DNA reads as TGTGCCAGCAGCGGACCTGGTCGCGAGCAGTACTTC. Filled out from reference TRBV7-9 and TRBJ2-7, the complete variable domain reads DTGVSQNPRHKITKRGQNVTFRCDPISEHNRLYWYRQTLGQGPEFLTYFQNEAQLEKSRLLSDRFSAERPKGSFSTLEIQRTEQGDSAMYLCASSGPGREQYFGPGTRLTVT.

This clone was counted ten times or more. The chain couples TRBV7-8 to TRBJ2-3, with TRBD2 matching over 9 bases. Germline V gene lookup returns CDR1 SGHVS and CDR2 FQNEAQ. CDR3 size: 15 residues. Germline trimming cut 5 bases from V and 0 bases from J; bases unmatched to any gene: 3. CDR3 nucleotides: TGTGCCAGCAGCGGGACTAGCCTAAGCACAGATACGCAGTATTTT. The encoded protein is CASSGTSLSTDTQYF.

On this clone: In the same sample, other DNA sequences code for this CDR3. CDR3 region: CASRPGGSGGEQYF. The CDR3 nucleotides are TGTGCCAGCAGGCCCGGGGGCTCCGGGGGAGAGCAGTACTTC. The rearrangement links TRBV6-1 to TRBJ2-7, with D tentatively TRBD1 or TRBD2 (6 bases each). The V and J ends lost 6 bases and 7 bases respectively, with 19 bases between them. Germline CDR1 MNHNS, CDR2 SASEGT. This CDR3 has 14 residues.

V is TRBV6-1 and J is TRBJ1-6; a weak D match, TRBD1 (5 bases). The germline gives CDR1 MNHNS, CDR2 SASEGT. This CDR3 contains 14 residues. V was shortened by 1 base and J by 10 bases, with 11 bases between the two germline ends. This CDR3 reads CASSEVDGGSPLHF. CDR3 DNA: TGTGCCAGCAGTGAAGTAGACGGGGGATCACCCCTCCACTTT.

This clone was counted ten times or more. A much larger clone differs by one base, so this may be a read error. The CDR3 nucleotides are TGTGCCAGCAGCCAGGGCAGCACCTACGAGCAGTACTTC. Its translation is CASSQGSTYEQYF. V and J are TRBV9 and TRBJ2-7, with a weak D call TRBD1 (5 bases). The V gene's germline CDR1 is SGDLS and CDR2 YYNGEE. With 4 bases removed from V and 2 bases from J, the gap between germline ends came to 10 bases. There are 13 residues in the CDR3.

This clone came up many times. The CDR3 does not end in the conserved phenylalanine or tryptophan, so this is likely a read error. V gene TRBV29-1 combines with J gene TRBJ2-3; 10 bases agree with TRBD2. Germline assignment: CDR1 SQVTM and CDR2 ANQGSEA. The CDR3 is 15 amino acids. The junction had 5 bases not matched to a gene; V was cut back by 3 bases and J by 2 bases. The CDR3 region is CSVEDGTSVTDTQYL. CDR3 DNA sequence: TGCAGCGTTGAGGACGGGACTAGCGTCACAGATACGCAGTATCTT.

This clone has just a few counts. This rearrangement joins TRBV20-1 to TRBJ1-2; 7 positions agree with TRBD1. Per the germline V gene, CDR1 is DFQATT and CDR2 is SNEGSKA (reference sequence). J gave up 8 bases and V 3 bases, and 15 bases lay outside the gene matches. CDR3 size: 15 residues. Here the CDR3 reads CSASVIDREGLGYTF. The CDR3 DNA reads TGCAGTGCTAGTGTTATTGACAGGGAAGGTTTAGGCTACACCTTC.

Relative to its sample, this clone is medium-sized (0.01 to 0.1%). The chain is built from TRBV12-3 or TRBV12-4 and TRBJ2-7; maybe TRBD1 (6 bases). Trimming removed 3 bases at V and 2 bases at J, with 20 bases between. CDR3 length: 17 amino acids. The CDR3 loop is CASSLGQGRKGTYEQYF. In DNA, the CDR3 is TGTGCCAGCAGTTTGGGACAAGGCCGGAAGGGTACCTACGAGCAGTACTTC.